Presented here are 4 T cell receptor beta chains from one specimen sequenced in a study of HIV-infected patients and healthy controls. Alpha and beta constant-region primers primed reverse transcription of 500 to 550 ng RNA. Alpha and beta chain libraries were made separately by chain-specific third strand synthesis with multiplexing indices. TCRdb reanalysed the 5' RACE reads using MiXCR and keeps one entry per CDR3 protein. The sample carries about 16,000 distinct CDR3 sequences, under 10% recorded once. The repertoire came from unfractionated whole blood and reflected all unsorted peripheral T cells. Input material: blood. These receptor sequences come from an adult in good health.

This clonotype is deemed medium-sized. The chain carries TRBV10-3 and TRBJ1-5; no definite D call. The CDR3 is 13 amino acids. V was clipped by 4 bases and J by 4 bases, with 8 bases between them. CDR1 and CDR2 (germline): ENHRY, SYGVKD. The CDR3 coding sequence is TGTGCCATCAGTGGACTGATGAATCAGCCCCAGCATTTT. Translating it yields CAISGLMNQPQHF.

The chain recombines TRBV6-2 or TRBV6-3 with TRBJ2-5; 10 bases are a match to TRBD2. V lost 5 bases and J lost 5; bases outside the gene matches: 8. This CDR3 contains 15 residues. CDR1 is MNHEY, CDR2 SVGEGT, per germline. As DNA, the CDR3 is TGTGCCAGCAGTCCGGGGACTAGCGATATGGAGACCCAGTACTTC. The encoded protein is CASSPGTSDMETQYF.

This clonotype was found many times. J is TRBJ2-4 and V is TRBV6-2 or TRBV6-3; the D is unclear. V was trimmed by 6 bases and J by 0 bases, leaving 9 bases between them. The germline gives CDR1 MNHEY, CDR2 SVGEGT. This CDR3 contains 14 residues. CDR3 in DNA: TGTGCCAGCAGGGCGGATATAGCCAAAAACATTCAGTACTTC. It encodes CASRADIAKNIQYF.

Comments on this clonotype: A much larger clone lies one base from this, so it may be a read error. V is TRBV28 and J is TRBJ1-2; 9 nucleotides align to TRBD1. Germline-derived CDR1 and CDR2 are MDHEN and SYDVKM. J was trimmed by 6 bases and V by 7 bases; bases with no gene match: 6. The CDR3 runs to 13 residues. The CDR3 spells CASIFRDRDGYTF. As DNA, the CDR3 is TGTGCCAGCATTTTTCGGGACAGGGATGGCTACACCTTC.